These 12 T cell receptor beta chains were sequenced from one sample in a study of T cells after yellow fever vaccination. TCRdb re-derived calls from the 5' RACE reads in MiXCR, one entry per CDR3 protein. This repertoire shows 250,000 to 400,000 distinct CDR3 sequences, roughly 4.3% found once; its top ten account for around 23%. The sample consisted of PBMCs, taken 5 days after the yellow fever booster vaccination. All receptors derive from a man aged 18 to 29 who received the YFV17D yellow fever vaccine.

The V gene is TRBV18, the J gene TRBJ1-6, with D possibly being TRBD1 (5 bases). The CDR3 length is 14 residues. CDR1 KGHSH and CDR2 LQKENI come from the germline V gene. V lost 3 bases, J lost 7 bases, and 10 bases lay in between. The CDR3 sequence is CASSPATANSPLHF. The CDR3 DNA reads as TGTGCCAGCTCACCGGCGACAGCAAATTCACCCCTCCACTTT.

The chain has TRBV20-1 and TRBJ2-5; 8 nucleotides align to TRBD2. The V gene end was trimmed by 0 bases and the J gene end by 2 bases; junction bases not matched to a gene: 8. Germline loops: CDR1 DFQATT, CDR2 SNEGSKA (reference sequence). The CDR3 runs 16 residues. For the CDR3, the DNA is TGCAGTGCTAGAGATCTGCCTAGCGGGCATCAAGAGACCCAGTACTTC. Protein: CSARDLPSGHQETQYF.

This chain's CDR3 is CASSAQAREPDEQYV. The CDR3 DNA is TGTGCCAGCAGCGCCCAGGCCAGGGAACCCGACGAGCAGTACGTC. The rearrangement links TRBV7-4 to TRBJ2-7; D possibly corresponds to TRBD1 (5 bases). This CDR3 is built from 15 residues. The V gene's germline CDR1 is SGHVT and CDR2 SQSDAQ. Trimming stripped 5 bases from V and 5 bases from J, with 19 bases between.

This clonotype appeared a few times. The V gene is TRBV6-5, the J gene TRBJ1-2, with D possibly being TRBD1 (6 bases). V dropped 4 bases and J dropped 6 bases, with 15 bases sitting between them. Germline V gives CDR1 MNHEY, CDR2 SVGAGI. The CDR3 sequence is 14 residues long. The CDR3 DNA is TGTGCCAGCAGTTCCGGGGGCGGCTTGCATGGCTACACCTTC. As protein: CASSSGGGLHGYTF.

The chain recombines TRBV20-1 with TRBJ2-5, with D possibly called TRBD1 or TRBD2 (6 bases each). The CDR3 length is 15 residues. V lost 6 bases to trimming and J lost 1 base, with 18 bases between them. Germline assignment: CDR1 DFQATT and CDR2 SNEGSKA (reference sequence). CDR3 amino acids: CSARRGAETQETQYF. The CDR3 DNA sequence: TGCAGTGCGAGGAGGGGGGCGGAGACCCAAGAGACCCAGTACTTC.

The genes are TRBV4-3 and TRBJ1-5; D is unresolved. V lost 2 bases and J 2 bases, leaving 10 bases between the germline ends. The germline gives CDR1 LGHNA, CDR2 YSLEER. The CDR3 has 15 residues. The CDR3 is CASSQSAPGNQPQHF. Here the CDR3 DNA reads TGCGCCAGCAGCCAAAGTGCCCCGGGCAATCAGCCCCAGCATTTT.

This clonotype was recorded at least ten times. The V gene is TRBV7-2, the J gene TRBJ1-3; D is unresolved. The CDR3 is made up of 15 amino acids. Trimming shortened V by 5 bases and J by 0 bases, and 11 bases separated the two germline ends. Germline V gene sequence: CDR1 SGHTA, CDR2 FQGNSA. The CDR3: CASSPGPFSGNTIYF. The CDR3 DNA reads as TGTGCCAGCAGCCCCGGCCCCTTCTCTGGAAACACCATATATTTT.

The sample holds a few counts of this clonotype. The J gene is TRBJ2-1, the V gene TRBV7-2; D is unclear. Trimming removed 3 bases from V and 7 bases from J, with 16 bases in between. There are 15 residues in the CDR3. The germline gives CDR1 SGHTA, CDR2 FQGNSA. The CDR3 coding sequence is TGTGCCAGCAGCTTTTGGCACACCTACACGAATGAGCAGTTCTTC. Its protein is CASSFWHTYTNEQFF.

The table lists this clonotype with many counts. The rearrangement joins TRBV7-6 to TRBJ1-5, with a weak D call TRBD1 (5 bases). CDR1 and CDR2 from the germline V gene are SGHVS and FNYEAQ. The CDR3 loop spans 14 amino acids. V was clipped by 0 bases and J by 6 bases, with 9 bases between them. CDR3 DNA sequence: TGTGCCAGCAGCTTAGCAGGGGACGGTCAGCCCCAGCATTTT. Its protein product is CASSLAGDGQPQHF.

CDR3 sequence (DNA): TGTGCCTGGTGGAAGCCAGATACGCAGTATTTT. This encodes CAWWKPDTQYF. This chain links TRBV30 with TRBJ2-3; D not resolved. Germline V gene data show CDR1 as GTSNPN and CDR2 as SVGIG (reference sequence). This CDR3 has 11 residues. Trimming cost V 5 bases and J 4 bases, with 7 bases left between them. Full variable domain (rest looked up from reference TRBV30 and TRBJ2-3): SQTIHQWPATLVQPVGSPLSLECTVEGTSNPNLYWYRQAAGRGLQLLFYSVGIGQISSEVPQNLSASRPQDRQFILSSKKLLLSDSGFYLCAWWKPDTQYFGPGTRLTVL.

This chain joins TRBV7-8 and TRBJ2-1; 10 bases fit TRBD2. CDR1 and CDR2 from the germline V gene are SGHVS and FQNEAQ. V gave up 5 bases and J gave up 7 bases; unmatched junction bases: 11. The CDR3 sequence is 16 residues long. The CDR3 DNA sequence: TGTGCCAGCAGCCCAAACCGAGCGGGGGGGCGGAATGAGCAGTTCTTC. It is translated as CASSPNRAGGRNEQFF.

This clonotype was seen only a few times. This chain joins TRBV12-3 or TRBV12-4 and TRBJ1-2, with a weak D call TRBD1 (6 bases). The length of the CDR3 is 14 residues. V gave up 3 bases and J gave up 4 bases, with 12 bases separating them. CDR3 region: CASSFGRGAYGYTF. CDR3 nucleotide sequence: TGTGCCAGCAGTTTCGGGAGGGGGGCCTATGGCTACACCTTC.